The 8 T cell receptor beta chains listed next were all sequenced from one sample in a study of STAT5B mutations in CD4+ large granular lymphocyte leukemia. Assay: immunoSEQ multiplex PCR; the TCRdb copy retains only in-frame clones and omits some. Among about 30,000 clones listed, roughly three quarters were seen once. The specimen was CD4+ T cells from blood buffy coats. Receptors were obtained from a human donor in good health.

CDR3 in amino acids: CASSTRTGYRDTQYF. Here the CDR3 DNA reads TGCGCCAGCAGCACTCGGACAGGGTATCGAGATACGCAGTATTTT. This sequence joins TRBV4-3 and TRBJ2-3, with 8 bases lining up with TRBD1. The CDR3 length is 15 residues. Trimming removed 5 bases from V and 5 bases from J; junction bases left unmatched: 9. The germline CDR1 and CDR2 sequences are LGHNA and YSLEER.

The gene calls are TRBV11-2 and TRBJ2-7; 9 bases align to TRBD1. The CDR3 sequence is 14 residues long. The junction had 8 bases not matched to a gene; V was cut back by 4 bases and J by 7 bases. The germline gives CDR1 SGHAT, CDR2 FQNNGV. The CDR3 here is CASSSPGTGIEQYF. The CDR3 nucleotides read TGTGCCAGCAGCTCCCCTGGGACAGGGATTGAGCAGTACTTC.

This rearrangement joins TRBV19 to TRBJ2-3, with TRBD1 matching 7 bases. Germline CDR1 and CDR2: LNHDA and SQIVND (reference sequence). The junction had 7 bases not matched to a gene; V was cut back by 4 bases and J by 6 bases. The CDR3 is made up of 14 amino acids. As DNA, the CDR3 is TGTGCCAGTAGTACGACAGGGAATCGGGATACGCAGTATTTT. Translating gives CASSTTGNRDTQYF.

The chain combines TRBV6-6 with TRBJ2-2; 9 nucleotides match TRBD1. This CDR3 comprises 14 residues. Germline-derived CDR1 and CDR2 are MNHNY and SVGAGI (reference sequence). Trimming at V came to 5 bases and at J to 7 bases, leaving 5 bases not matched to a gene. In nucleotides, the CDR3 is TGTGCCAGCAGTGGGGACAGGGAGCGCGGGGAGCTGTTTTTT. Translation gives CASSGDRERGELFF.

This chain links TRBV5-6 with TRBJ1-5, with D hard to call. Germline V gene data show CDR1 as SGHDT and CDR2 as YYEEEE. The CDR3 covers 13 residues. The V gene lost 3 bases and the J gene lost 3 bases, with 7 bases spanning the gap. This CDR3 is CASSWGVNQPQHF. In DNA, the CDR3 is TGTGCCAGCAGCTGGGGTGTCAATCAGCCCCAGCATTTT.

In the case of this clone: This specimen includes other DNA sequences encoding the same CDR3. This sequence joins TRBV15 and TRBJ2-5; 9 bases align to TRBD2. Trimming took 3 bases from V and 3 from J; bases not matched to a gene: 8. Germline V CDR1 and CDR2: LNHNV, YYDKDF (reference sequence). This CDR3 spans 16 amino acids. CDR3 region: CATSRDQASGEETQYF. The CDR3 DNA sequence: TGTGCCACCAGCAGGGATCAGGCTAGCGGGGAAGAGACCCAGTACTTC.

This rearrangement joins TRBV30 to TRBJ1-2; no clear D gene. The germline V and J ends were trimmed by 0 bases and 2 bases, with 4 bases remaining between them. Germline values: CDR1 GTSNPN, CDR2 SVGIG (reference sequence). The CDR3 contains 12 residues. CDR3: CAWSVANYGYTF. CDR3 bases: TGTGCCTGGAGTGTCGCCAACTATGGCTACACCTTC.

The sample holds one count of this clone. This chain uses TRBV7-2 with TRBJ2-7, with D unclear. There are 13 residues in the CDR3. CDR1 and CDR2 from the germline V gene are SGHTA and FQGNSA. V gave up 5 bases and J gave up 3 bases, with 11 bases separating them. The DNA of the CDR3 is TGTGCCAGCAGCCAATCTTACGGCTACGAGCAGTACTTC. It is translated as CASSQSYGYEQYF.